A selection of T cell receptor beta chains follows, all from one sample in a study of blood T cell repertoires in COVID-19. TCRdb keeps only in-frame clones here, not all; method: immunoSEQ multiplex PCR. The repertoire holds hundreds of thousands of clones, with 88% as singletons. Material for sequencing was peripheral blood. The source of these receptors is a human donor in a cohort sampled during active COVID-19. CDR3s include the opening cysteine and the closing phenylalanine or tryptophan. A D gene is named only where the DNA matches it firmly. Rows give clone size only sometimes, using once, few, many, or a class for an expanded clone.

j_call v_call clone_size d_call cdr3_length cdr3_aa cdr3_nt
TRBJ2-7 TRBV7-8 . TRBD1 15 CASSGRDRDDYEQYF TGTGCCAGCAGCGGAAGGGACAGGGACGACTACGAGCAGTACTTC
TRBJ1-1 TRBV14 . . 13 CASSQEGIREAFF TGTGCCAGCAGCCAAGAGGGCATCCGTGAAGCTTTCTTT
TRBJ1-5 TRBV7-9 . . 14 CAIGDGNSNQPQHF TGTGCCATCGGGGATGGGAATAGCAATCAGCCCCAGCATTTT
TRBJ1-5 TRBV6-5 . . 15 CASSYRGRAYEPQHF TGTGCCAGCAGTTACAGGGGCCGGGCGTATGAGCCCCAGCATTTT
TRBJ2-7 TRBV6-2/TRBV6-3 . . 16 CASTPLDGQRSYEQYF TGTGCCAGCACCCCTCTAGACGGACAACGCTCCTACGAGCAGTACTTC
TRBJ1-1 TRBV5-4 . . 14 CASSSGRRATEAFF TGTGCCAGCAGCTCCGGCCGCAGGGCAACTGAAGCTTTCTTT
TRBJ1-2 TRBV27 . TRBD1 16 CASSHKGQGAFYGYTF TGTGCCAGCAGTCACAAAGGACAGGGGGCCTTTTATGGCTACACCTTC
TRBJ1-6 TRBV14 . TRBD1 15 CASSRSGTVSSPLHF TGTGCCAGCAGCCGATCCGGGACAGTTTCTTCACCCCTCCACTTT
TRBJ1-3 TRBV2 . . 14 CASLDTSSGNTIYF TGTGCCAGCCTGGACACGAGCTCTGGAAACACCATATATTTT
TRBJ2-7 TRBV5-4 . TRBD2 17 CASSLGSGLAGVYEQYF TGTGCCAGCAGCTTGGGGTCGGGACTAGCGGGAGTTTACGAGCAGTACTTC
TRBJ1-5 TRBV19 . TRBD1 15 CATRTGGHSNQPQHF TGTGCCACCAGGACAGGGGGCCACAGCAATCAGCCCCAGCATTTT
TRBJ1-5 TRBV2 . TRBD1 14 CASTGGLYNQPQHF TGTGCCAGTACAGGGGGCTTGTACAATCAGCCCCAGCATTTT
TRBJ1-3 TRBV5-8 . . 14 CASSLSGGGNTIYF TGTGCCAGCAGCTTGAGCGGGGGTGGAAACACCATATATTTT
TRBJ1-1 TRBV9 few TRBD1 14 CASSALTGDAEAFF TGTGCCAGCAGCGCCCTAACAGGGGATGCTGAAGCTTTCTTT
TRBJ2-2 TRBV10-3 few TRBD2 16 CAIKGTSGRMTGELFF TGTGCCATCAAAGGGACTAGCGGGAGGATGACCGGGGAGCTGTTTTTT
TRBJ2-5 TRBV5-1 . . 15 CASSLEPTSRETQYF TGCGCCAGCAGCTTGGAGCCCACTAGCCGCGAGACCCAGTACTTC
TRBJ1-1 TRBV9 . . 13 CASSEGQGTEAFF TGTGCCAGCAGCGAAGGGCAGGGTACTGAAGCTTTCTTT
TRBJ1-1 TRBV5-8 . TRBD1 14 CASSLDRGDTEAFF TGTGCCAGCAGCTTGGACAGGGGAGACACTGAAGCTTTCTTT
TRBJ2-5 TRBV18 . . 16 CASSPPRRGRQETQYF TGTGCCAGCTCACCACCGCGAAGGGGGAGACAAGAGACCCAGTACTTC
TRBJ2-5 TRBV30 . . 12 CAWSVGGETQYF TGTGCCTGGAGTGTGGGGGGAGAGACCCAGTACTTC
TRBJ1-6 TRBV6-5 . TRBD1 14 CASSRGQGNSPLHF TGTGCCAGCAGTAGGGGACAGGGTAATTCACCCCTCCACTTT
TRBJ2-3 TRBV2 . TRBD2 14 CAGRLAGGTDTQYF TGTGCCGGAAGACTAGCGGGGGGCACAGATACGCAGTATTTT
TRBJ1-1 TRBV10-3 . . 15 CAISDSGGMNTEAFF TGTGCCATCAGTGACTCGGGGGGGATGAACACTGAAGCTTTCTTT
TRBJ1-6 TRBV3-1/TRBV3-2 few . 13 CASSQARNSPLHF TGTGCCAGCAGCCAAGCTAGAAATTCACCCCTCCACTTT
TRBJ1-4 TRBV18 . . 15 CASSPRSKLNEKLFF TGTGCCAGCTCACCAAGATCTAAGCTTAATGAAAAACTGTTTTTT
TRBJ2-7 TRBV4-1 few TRBD1 16 CASSHLWTGRPYEQYF TGCGCCAGCAGCCACCTCTGGACAGGGCGGCCCTACGAGCAGTACTTC
TRBJ2-7 TRBV28 . TRBD2 14 CASSFGLADYEQYF TGTGCCAGCAGTTTTGGACTAGCGGACTACGAGCAGTACTTC
TRBJ2-6 TRBV4-1 . TRBD1 17 CASSQDDRGAGANVLTF TGCGCCAGCAGCCAAGATGACAGGGGGGCCGGGGCCAACGTCCTGACTTTC
TRBJ2-1 TRBV24-1 . . 12 CATSRVNNEQFF TGTGCCACCAGTAGAGTAAACAATGAGCAGTTCTTC
TRBJ2-7 TRBV7-9 once TRBD2 15 CASSTLAGAPYEQYF TGTGCCAGCAGCACCCTAGCGGGGGCCCCCTACGAGCAGTACTTC
TRBJ1-1 TRBV6-4 . . 17 CARKKRVSPYMNTEAFF TGTGCCAGAAAAAAGAGGGTTTCCCCCTATATGAACACTGAAGCTTTCTTT
TRBJ2-7 TRBV10-3 . TRBD1 16 CAISELGTGPTYEQYF TGTGCCATCAGTGAGTTGGGGACAGGTCCCACCTACGAGCAGTACTTC
TRBJ2-7 TRBV19 few . 14 CASSRRGVAYEQYF TGTGCCAGTAGTCGAAGGGGCGTCGCCTACGAGCAGTACTTC
TRBJ2-1 TRBV30 . . 19 CAWSGPTATESYSYNEQFF TGTGCCTGGAGTGGCCCCACCGCGACAGAATCCTACAGTTACAATGAGCAGTTCTTC
TRBJ2-1 TRBV6-5 . . 11 CASNTGNEQFF TGTGCCAGCAACACCGGGAATGAGCAGTTCTTC
TRBJ1-3 TRBV18 . . 12 CASSWVEDTIYF TGTGCCAGCTCTTGGGTAGAGGACACCATATATTTT
TRBJ2-5 TRBV4-3 . . 15 CASSQDWEAGETQYF TGCGCCAGCAGCCAAGATTGGGAGGCTGGGGAGACCCAGTACTTC
TRBJ1-1 TRBV2 . . 14 CASSAGRTNTEAFF TGTGCCAGCTCGGCGGGCAGGACGAACACTGAAGCTTTCTTT
TRBJ2-7 TRBV30 . . 12 CAWSVSTYEQYF TGTGCCTGGAGTGTATCGACTTACGAGCAGTACTTC
TRBJ2-7 TRBV10-1 . TRBD2 16 CASTPKLAGGLYEQYF TGCGCCAGCACCCCTAAACTAGCGGGGGGACTTTACGAGCAGTACTTC
TRBJ2-5 TRBV27 . TRBD1 17 CASSFFGTGGSQETQYF TGTGCCAGCAGTTTTTTTGGGACAGGGGGCTCCCAAGAGACCCAGTACTTC
TRBJ1-1 TRBV6-5 . . 14 CASLGTPADTEAFF TGTGCCAGTCTCGGGACACCGGCCGACACTGAAGCTTTCTTT
TRBJ1-2 TRBV7-8 . . 15 CASSQLGLLREGYTF TGTGCCAGCAGCCAGCTGGGACTCCTTCGGGAGGGCTACACCTTC